The 13 T cell receptor beta chains below come from one sample, sequenced in a study of blood T cell repertoires in COVID-19. Generated by immunoSEQ multiplex PCR, the TCRdb table keeps only in-frame clones and is missing some. The table has some 250,000 clones, 80% to 90% seen once; the top ten hold approximately 2%. The sample was PBMCs or T cells enriched from blood (not recorded which). The receptors come from a woman between 45 and 65 years old who had recovered from COVID-19.

The CDR3 protein is CASTRWGRGQGYQPQHF. The CDR3 coding sequence is TGTGCCAGCACCCGATGGGGGAGAGGACAGGGGTATCAGCCCCAGCATTTT. The chain carries TRBV27 and TRBJ1-5, with 9 bases aligning to TRBD1. J gave up 5 bases and V 7 bases, and 15 bases lay outside the gene matches. CDR1 and CDR2 (germline): MNHEY, SMNVEV (reference sequence). This CDR3 is built from 17 residues.

The chain recombines TRBV6-2 or TRBV6-3 with TRBJ2-7, with 11 bases identical to TRBD2. Germline V gene sequence: CDR1 MNHEY, CDR2 SVGEGT. With V trimmed by 5 bases and J by 6 bases, 6 bases remained unmatched. This CDR3 has 14 amino acids. The CDR3 DNA is TGTGCCAGCAGTCTAGCGGGAGGTTCGGCCGAGCAGTACTTC. This gives the protein CASSLAGGSAEQYF.

The chain has TRBV6-5 and TRBJ2-7; tentative D call: TRBD1 (6 bases). Trimming stripped 6 bases from V and 1 base from J, with 13 bases between. The V gene's germline CDR1 is MNHEY and CDR2 SVGAGI. The CDR3 loop spans 14 amino acids. In DNA, the CDR3 is TGTGCCAGCAGGTTAACCGACAGGTCCTACGAGCAGTACTTC. Translating gives CASRLTDRSYEQYF.

The genes are TRBV2 and TRBJ1-6, with a tentative D call TRBD1 (5 bases). Germline loops: CDR1 SNHLY, CDR2 FYNNEI. V shed 1 base and J shed 7 bases, with 11 bases lying between them. This CDR3 spans 15 amino acids. The CDR3 region is CASSEGRADNSPLHF. DNA of the CDR3: TGTGCCAGCAGTGAAGGCAGGGCTGACAATTCACCCCTCCACTTT.

This clone showed up just once. The chain couples TRBV11-2 to TRBJ1-1, with D perhaps TRBD1 (5 bases). V lost 5 bases and J 2 bases, leaving 18 bases between the germline ends. The length of the CDR3 is 16 residues. CDR1 is SGHAT and CDR2 is FQNNGV in the germline V gene. CDR3 protein: CASSPIGQSTNTEAFF. Here the CDR3 DNA reads TGTGCCAGCAGCCCCATCGGACAATCGACAAACACTGAAGCTTTCTTT.

The rearrangement links TRBV5-1 to TRBJ2-1, with 13 bases fitting TRBD2. Trimming took 2 bases from V and 0 from J; bases not matched to a gene: 8. Per the germline V gene, CDR1 is SGHRS and CDR2 is YFSETQ. The CDR3 runs 19 residues. CDR3 region: CASSLLAGGPGSSYNEQFF. CDR3 coding DNA: TGCGCCAGCAGCTTACTAGCGGGAGGGCCGGGAAGCTCCTACAATGAGCAGTTCTTC.

This clone came up a few times. As DNA, the CDR3 is TGTGCCAGCTCACAGGGGTATAGCAATCAGCCCCAGCATTTT. Translating gives CASSQGYSNQPQHF. The gene calls are TRBV18 and TRBJ1-5; weak D call: TRBD1 (5 bases). The ends were cut back, 4 bases at V and 0 bases at J, with 7 bases in the middle. The CDR3 covers 14 residues. Per the germline V gene, CDR1 is KGHSH and CDR2 is LQKENI.

The chain combines TRBV9 with TRBJ2-1, with D unclear. CDR3 size: 13 residues. V was cut by 0 bases and J by 5 bases, with 6 bases left in between. From germline, CDR1 is SGDLS and CDR2 YYNGEE. CDR3 in DNA: TGTGCCAGCAGCGTAGGAGGTCACAATGAGCAGTTCTTC. Amino acids: CASSVGGHNEQFF.

This clone was counted only a few times. The CDR3: CASSLRDLRGYTF. CDR3 in DNA: TGTGCCAGCAGTTTAAGAGATTTGCGTGGCTACACCTTC. The chain recombines TRBV28 with TRBJ1-2; D remains unclear. There are 13 residues in the CDR3. From germline, CDR1 is MDHEN and CDR2 SYDVKM. Trimming pared 2 bases from V and 7 bases from J, leaving 11 bases between.

V gene TRBV11-2 combines with J gene TRBJ2-5; TRBD2 matches at 10 bases. Germline CDR1 reads SGHAT; CDR2 reads FQNNGV. CDR3 length equals 15 residues. Losses at the gene ends were 4 bases for V and 4 bases for J; bases not matched to a gene: 6. CDR3 amino acids: CASSSTSGWRETQYF. The CDR3 DNA sequence: TGTGCCAGCAGCTCGACTAGCGGGTGGCGAGAGACCCAGTACTTC.

The chain carries TRBV7-8 and TRBJ2-3; 12 bases are shared with TRBD2. The CDR3 extends over 17 amino acids. Losses at the gene ends were 3 bases for V and 2 bases for J; bases not matched to a gene: 6. Germline V lookup: CDR1 SGHVS, CDR2 FQNEAQ. The CDR3 nucleotides read TGTGCCAGCAGCTTCCGGACTAGCGGGACTTCCACAGATACGCAGTATTTT. It codes for CASSFRTSGTSTDTQYF.

The chain couples TRBV7-2 to TRBJ2-7; possible D gene TRBD1, 5 bases. This CDR3 spans 15 amino acids. CDR1 and CDR2 (germline): SGHTA, FQGNSA. The V end was cut by 1 base, the J end by 0 bases, with 10 bases between. The CDR3: CASSLGGSYSYEQYF. The CDR3 DNA sequence: TGTGCCAGCAGCTTAGGGGGCAGCTACTCCTACGAGCAGTACTTC.

The chain has TRBV12-3 or TRBV12-4 and TRBJ1-2, with D possibly TRBD1 on 6 matching bases. The CDR3 extends over 13 amino acids. Trimming stripped 6 bases from V and 3 bases from J, with 11 bases between. The CDR3 loop is CASRMNRDYGYTF. The CDR3 nucleotides read TGTGCCAGCAGAATGAACAGGGACTATGGCTACACCTTC.